The 12 T cell receptor beta chains below come from one sample, sequenced in a study of T cell clonality in common variable immunodeficiency. Data came from immunoSEQ multiplex PCR; TCRdb stores just in-frame clones and leaves some out. There are tens of thousands of clones in the sample, none observed a single time. The sequenced sample consisted of peripheral blood mononuclear cells. The receptors shown here come from a person aged 18 to 75 in good health.

This clone has ten or more counts. The observed sequence ends 3 residues before the CDR3 terminus, with the missing tail filled in from the germline J gene. The chain combines TRBV2 with TRBJ2-1; 12 bases match TRBD2. This CDR3 has 15 residues. With V trimmed by 6 bases and J by 4 bases, 4 bases remained unmatched. Germline V gene data show CDR1 as SNHLY and CDR2 as FYNNEI. This CDR3 is CASRAGLAGYNEQFF. Partial CDR3 DNA: TGTGCCAGCAGAGCGGGACTAGCGGGTTACAATGAG.

This clone was counted ten times or more. Incomplete CDR3 DNA: TGTGCCAGCAGCCCGCAAGCGGGGGCCCAAGAGACC. Translating gives CASSPQAGAQET. The CDR3 in full is CASSPQAGAQETQYF. J is TRBJ2-5 and V is TRBV5-6; 8 bases line up with TRBD2. Coverage ceases 3 residues before the CDR3 finishes, and the germline J gene fills in the end. The CDR3 is 15 amino acids. After removal of 4 bases from V and 1 base from J, the junction contained 6 bases not matched to a gene. Looked up from germline, CDR1 is SGHDT and CDR2 is YYEEEE.

This clone was found many times. CDR3 DNA (partial): TGTGCCAGCAGCCCCTATAGCAATCAGCCC. Translated: CASSPYSNQP. The entire CDR3 sequence reads CASSPYSNQPQHF. The chain uses TRBV7-2 and TRBJ1-5, with D hard to call. The CDR3 end lies 3 residues beyond the end of the read and is filled in from the germline J gene. CDR1 and CDR2 from the germline V gene are SGHTA and FQGNSA. Trimming left V 5 bases short and J 0 bases short, with 5 bases between. This CDR3 has 13 amino acids.

A word on this clone: The CDR3 goes on 3 residues after the read ends, and that part is filled in from the germline J gene. Other nucleotide sequences in the sample specify the same CDR3. The rearrangement uses TRBV29-1 and TRBJ1-2, with no clear D. Germline CDR1 and CDR2: SQVTM and ANQGSEA. CDR3 length: 16 amino acids. The CDR3 is CSVENGFGSGDRGYTF. The sequenced part of the CDR3 DNA is TGCAGCGTTGAAAACGGTTTCGGATCAGGTGATCGGGGC.

This clone was counted ten times or more. The CDR3 extends 3 residues past the end of the read, so its final part is completed from the germline J gene. The chain recombines TRBV5-1 with TRBJ2-7, with 13 bases aligning to TRBD2. Trimming cost V 4 bases and J 6 bases; bases outside gene matches: 4. This CDR3 is 14 amino acids long. CDR1 and CDR2 (germline): SGHRS, YFSETQ. The sequenced CDR3 bases are TGCGCCAGCAGCCGGACTAGCGGGAGACTCGAG. It is translated as CASSRTSGRLE. The whole CDR3 reads CASSRTSGRLEQYF. The variable domain in full, completed from reference TRBV5-1 and TRBJ2-7, reads KAGVTQTPRYLIKTRGQQVTLSCSPISGHRSVSWYQQTPGQGLQFLFEYFSETQRNKGNFPGRFSGRQFSNSRSEMNVSTLELGDSALYLCASSRTSGRLEQYFGPGTRLTVT.

The sample holds many counts of this clone. Coverage ceases 3 residues before the CDR3 finishes, and the germline J gene fills in the end. The chain has TRBV10-3 and TRBJ2-7; 11 nucleotides match TRBD1. This CDR3 spans 16 amino acids. Unmatched junction bases numbered 5, after V lost 3 bases and J lost 1 base. Germline V gene data show CDR1 as ENHRY and CDR2 as SYGVKD. CDR3 DNA (partial): TGTGCCATCAGTGACCCCGGGACAGGGGGGTCCTACGAG. Translation: CAISDPGTGGSYE. The CDR3, in full, reads CAISDPGTGGSYEQYF.

In this sample, this clone turned up many times. Germline is not matched at one junction end, which may reflect a read error. The read ends 3 residues before the CDR3 terminus; that terminus is restored from the germline J gene. This chain joins TRBV7-7 and TRBJ2-5, with D perhaps matching TRBD1 (6 bases). The CDR3 runs 15 residues. The germline V gene encodes CDR1 SSHAT and CDR2 FNYEAQ (reference sequence). Here the CDR3 reads CASSLRPGARETQYF. CDR3 bases read: TGTGCTAGCAGCCTCAGACCAGGGGCGCGAGAGACC.

This clone was recorded many times. The read ends 3 residues early relative to the CDR3; the germline J gene fills the gap. V is TRBV7-2 and J is TRBJ2-1, with 10 bases aligning to TRBD2. Germline assignment: CDR1 SGHTA and CDR2 FQGNSA. The CDR3 is 15 amino acids. V lost 3 bases and J lost 7; bases outside the gene matches: 6. The CDR3 loop is CASSLGLANLNEQFF. The sequenced CDR3 bases are TGTGCCAGCAGCTTGGGACTAGCGAATTTGAATGAG.

This clone appeared many times. The CDR3 end lies 3 residues beyond the end of the read and is filled in from the germline J gene. J is TRBJ1-2 and V is TRBV30; D is perhaps TRBD1 (5 bases). CDR1 and CDR2 from the germline V gene are GTSNPN and SVGIG (reference sequence). CDR3 length: 14 amino acids. The DNA read from the CDR3 is TGTGCCTGGAGTGTGGGGGGTGGCAGCACCGGC. This gives the protein CAWSVGGGSTG. The full-length CDR3 reads as CAWSVGGGSTGYTF. The full variable domain, in which reference TRBV30 and TRBJ1-2 provide the parts outside the CDR3, is SQTIHQWPATLVQPVGSPLSLECTVEGTSNPNLYWYRQAAGRGLQLLFYSVGIGQISSEVPQNLSASRPQDRQFILSSKKLLLSDSGFYLCAWSVGGGSTGYTFGSGTRLTVV.

This clone has ten or more counts. The missing CDR3 end, 3 residues past where the read stops, is filled in from the germline J gene. The chain joins TRBV29-1 to TRBJ2-3; 7 nucleotides align to TRBD2. Unmatched junction bases numbered 2, after V lost 7 bases and J lost 4 bases. CDR3 length equals 11 residues. Germline CDR1 and CDR2: SQVTM and ANQGSEA. The chain's CDR3 is CSATSPDTQYF. Partial CDR3 DNA: TGCAGCGCGACTAGCCCAGATACG.

This clone was seen at least ten times. The CDR3 end falls 3 residues outside the read, so it is completed with the germline J gene. The rearrangement uses TRBV19 and TRBJ2-3; 7 bases agree with TRBD1. The J segment lost 4 bases and the V segment lost 2 bases, leaving 12 bases of the junction unmatched. This CDR3 is 17 amino acids long. Germline V CDR1 and CDR2: LNHDA, SQIVND (reference sequence). The CDR3 DNA, read in part, is TGTGCCAGTAGTATAATAATGGCCAGCGGACAGGCAGATACG. Encoded protein: CASSIIMASGQADT. The CDR3 in its entirety is CASSIIMASGQADTQYF.

This clone came up many times. The read stops 3 residues short of the end of the CDR3; the missing end is completed from the germline J gene. This sequence joins TRBV7-3 and TRBJ2-3; possible D gene TRBD2, 5 bases. CDR3 length: 14 residues. Germline values: CDR1 SGHTA, CDR2 FQGTGA. Trimming pared 3 bases from V and 0 bases from J, leaving 7 bases between. The CDR3 DNA, read in part, is TGTGCCAGCAGCTTGGAGCGGAGCACAGATACG. Amino acids: CASSLERSTDT. The full CDR3 is CASSLERSTDTQYF.